This TCR beta chain was found in a study of cytomegalovirus exposure and HLA in healthy donors. Study-level background: Around 80 million unique TCRs from HLA-typed donors were held in an early data release. There were some 410 genotyped donors. Of these, roughly 84% fell in the genetic ancestry cluster associated with self-reported Caucasian donors. Study-wide results and limits: Common viral pathogens were later found to be apparently linked to several of the most significant clusters.

This clone was seen only once. What it binds is unknown. CDR1 is SGHRS and CDR2 is YFSETQ in the germline V gene. V gave up 0 bases and J gave up 4 bases, with 12 bases separating them. The CDR3 has 15 residues. The PCR used 60 Vbeta and 13 Jbeta primers. The data were produced by immunoSEQ multiplex PCR, yet TCRdb's version contains in-frame clones alone and is incomplete. The sample has roughly 150,000 clones, over 70% seen once. The specimen sequenced was PBMCs. The V gene is TRBV5-1, the J gene TRBJ2-3, with no clear D. The receptor comes from a man aged 45-65 years in good health and CMV-seropositive. The CDR3 nucleotides read TGCGCCAGCAGCTTGGACGGCGGAGAGGCAGATACGCAGTATTTT. Amino acid sequence: CASSLDGGEADTQYF.